The T cell receptor (beta chain) under discussion was sequenced for a study of blood T cell repertoires in COVID-19. Study details: Sites in the United States, Italy and Spain provided acute and convalescent COVID-19 samples.

As handled by the study authors: Nucleated cell counts were estimated from reference gene primer amplification. Assay used: immunoSEQ multiplex PCR; TCRdb lists only in-frame clones, some missing. D and trimming come from the DNA, and the V and J calls and clone size come from that table. The sample holds more than 100,000 clones; over 75% are singletons and the top ten take around 15%. This CDR3 is built from 18 residues. The germline CDR1 and CDR2 sequences are MDHEN and SYDVKM. Trimming stripped 6 bases from V and 0 bases from J, with 21 bases between. Sequenced input: peripheral blood. The gene calls are TRBV28 and TRBJ2-1; possible D gene TRBD2, 5 bases. The sequence derives from a man aged 55 to 70 with active or convalescent COVID-19. DNA of the CDR3: TGTGCCAGCAGCGGCATGCCCCATAGAGGGAGCTCCTACAATGAGCAGTTCTTC. It specifies CASSGMPHRGSSYNEQFF. Based on the CDR3 plus reference TRBV28 and TRBJ2-1, the full variable domain is DVKVTQSSRYLVKRTGEKVFLECVQDMDHENMFWYRQDPGLGLRLIYFSYDVKMKEKGDIPEGYSVSREKKERFSLILESASTNQTSMYLCASSGMPHRGSSYNEQFFGPGTRLTVL.